This TCR beta chain derives from a study of OX40 agonist ivuxolimab in advanced cancers. As for the study in general: Prior checkpoint blockade (anti-PD-1, anti-PD-L1 or anti-CTLA-4) was permitted; about 40% had it. Study findings and constraints: At doses 0.1 to 3.0 mg/kg, CD4+ and CD8+ clones expanded. On average, CD8+ T cells had more expanded clones than CD4+.

Notes on this clone: Its specificity is unknown.

The protocol was immunoSEQ multiplex PCR, while the TCRdb copy is restricted to in-frame clones and leaves out a portion. The sample has about 64,000 clones; roughly 87% are singletons. The germline gives CDR1 SGHTA, CDR2 FQGNSA. The CDR3 is 13 residues long. The source is an adult with an advanced solid tumor such as melanoma, head and neck, liver or kidney cancer. The chain couples TRBV7-2 to TRBJ2-5; TRBD2 might be the D (6 bases). The DNA matches TRBJ2-7 better at its end, which makes the J call doubtful. The material was CD4+ or CD8+ T cells sorted from blood, obtained in a trial of the OX40 agonist ivuxolimab. CDR3 sequence: CASSLGRAYEQYF. In DNA, the CDR3 is TGTGCCAGCAGCTTAGGGAGGGCGTACGAGCAGTACTTC.